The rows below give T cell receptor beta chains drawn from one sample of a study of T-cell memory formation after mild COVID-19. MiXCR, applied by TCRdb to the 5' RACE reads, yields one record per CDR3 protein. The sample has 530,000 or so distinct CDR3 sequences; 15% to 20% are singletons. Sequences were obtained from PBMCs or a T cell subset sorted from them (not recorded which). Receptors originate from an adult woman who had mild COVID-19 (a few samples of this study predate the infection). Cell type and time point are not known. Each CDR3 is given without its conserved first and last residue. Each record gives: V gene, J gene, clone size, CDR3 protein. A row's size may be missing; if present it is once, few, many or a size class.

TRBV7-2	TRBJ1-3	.	ASSPPDSTGGNTIY
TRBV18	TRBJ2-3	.	ASSPDSFTDTQY
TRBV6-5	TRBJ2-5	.	ARPRGVQETQY
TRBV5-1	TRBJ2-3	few	ASHEAPQLTDTQY
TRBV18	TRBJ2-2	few	ASSPPGHSNTGELF
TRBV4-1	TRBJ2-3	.	ASSHTRSTDTQY
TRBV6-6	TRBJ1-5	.	ASSYSGVQPQH
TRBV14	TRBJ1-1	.	ASSHVRNTEAF
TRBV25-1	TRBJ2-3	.	ASTNPGQGDNTQY
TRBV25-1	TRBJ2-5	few	ASSDLRGVQETQY
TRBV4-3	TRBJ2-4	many	ASSQDYSRGAKNIQY
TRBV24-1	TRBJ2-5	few	ATSDLNPLILAGSSVVEETQY
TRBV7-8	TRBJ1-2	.	ASSPRRGGNYGYT
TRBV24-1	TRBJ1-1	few	ATSDGTVNTEAF
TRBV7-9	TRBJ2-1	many	ASEGGSSYNEQF
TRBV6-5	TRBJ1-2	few	ASSYVEDSFGYT
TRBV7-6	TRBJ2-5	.	ASSPGRATIQETQY
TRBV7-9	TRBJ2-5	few	ASSLGSGQETQY
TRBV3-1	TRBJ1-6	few	ASSQTQPSGSPLH
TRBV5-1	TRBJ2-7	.	ASSLSPGSSYEQY
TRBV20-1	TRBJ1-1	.	SARTAGYNTEAF
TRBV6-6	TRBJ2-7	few	ASSYSGGAPYEQY
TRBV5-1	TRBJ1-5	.	ASSYRGGANQPQH
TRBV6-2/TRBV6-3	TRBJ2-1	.	ASTLGRSDNEQF
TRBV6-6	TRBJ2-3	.	ASRSRGLTDTQY
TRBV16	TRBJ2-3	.	ASSHPRTSGSTDTQY
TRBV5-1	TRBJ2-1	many	ASSPQGSSGRGNEQF
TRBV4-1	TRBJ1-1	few	ASSQEGRRDGAF
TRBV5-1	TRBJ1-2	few	ASSLAYLGDGYGYT
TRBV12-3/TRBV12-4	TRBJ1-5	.	ASGRDQPQH
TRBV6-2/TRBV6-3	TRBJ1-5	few	ASSLRDRWNQPQH
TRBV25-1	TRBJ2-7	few	ASSVGSGQTYEQY
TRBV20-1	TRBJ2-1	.	SAWAPGLASSAYNEQF
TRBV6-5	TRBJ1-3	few	ASSRPPERPKGTTIY
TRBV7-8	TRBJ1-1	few	ASSLFRTGNTEAF
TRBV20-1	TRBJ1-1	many	SAAQGGTEAF
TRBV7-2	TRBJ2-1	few	ASSLQAGPNEQF
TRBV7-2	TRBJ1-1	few	ASKPVLANTEAF
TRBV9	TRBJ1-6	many	ASSPRTGQGNSPLH
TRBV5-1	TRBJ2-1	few	ASSSGTGGARHEQF
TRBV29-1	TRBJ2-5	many	SVEDAGMVETQY
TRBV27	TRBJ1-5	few	ASSLSPATTSQPQH